These 19 T cell receptor beta chains were sequenced from one sample in a study of beta chain features in type 1 diabetes. Overall study findings and caveats: Type 1 diabetes patients showed a moderate but significant shortening of TCRB CDR3s in all four CD4+ subsets.

All of the isolated RNA was reverse transcribed, so expressed TCRB transcripts were sequenced. Assay used: immunoSEQ multiplex PCR; TCRdb lists only in-frame clones, some missing. The data contain approximately 250,000 clones, around 16% of them singletons. Antigen specificity for these receptors is unknown. Sequencing used naive CD4+ T cells from blood. The receptors come from a man younger than 40 with type 1 diabetes.

The chain is built from TRBV30 and TRBJ2-2, with D perhaps TRBD2 (6 bases). CDR1 GTSNPN and CDR2 SVGIG come from the germline V gene (reference sequence). Trimming left V 4 bases short and J 4 bases short, with 10 bases between. CDR3 size: 13 residues. The CDR3 here is CAWTRDFTGELFF. The CDR3 bases are TGTGCCTGGACAAGGGACTTCACCGGGGAGCTGTTTTTT.

V and J are TRBV29-1 and TRBJ2-5; TRBD1 or TRBD2 may be the D gene (6 bases each). Deletions cut 5 bases from V and 5 bases from J, with 18 bases between. The CDR3 spans 14 residues. From germline, CDR1 is SQVTM and CDR2 ANQGSEA. CDR3 bases: TGCAGCGTTCGGGGGCTTCTGAGGGAGGAGACCCAGTACTTC. Its translation: CSVRGLLREETQYF.

This sequence joins TRBV14 and TRBJ1-4, with 9 bases that match TRBD1. This CDR3 region has 15 residues. Germline CDR1 and CDR2: SGHDN and FVKESK. Trimming cost V 4 bases and J 8 bases; bases outside gene matches: 8. CDR3 sequence reads: CASSRMGQGSEKLFF. DNA of the CDR3: TGTGCCAGCAGCCGAATGGGACAGGGATCGGAAAAACTGTTTTTT.

This clone has a handful of counts. The chain links TRBV9 to TRBJ2-2; D remains unclear. The CDR3 extends over 14 amino acids. Germline V lookup: CDR1 SGDLS, CDR2 YYNGEE. V was trimmed by 6 bases and J by 5 bases, leaving 14 bases between them. The DNA for the CDR3 is TGTGCCAGCACCAATAACCCCATGACCGGGGAGCTGTTTTTT. The encoded protein is CASTNNPMTGELFF.

This clone was counted only a few times. This rearrangement joins TRBV29-1 to TRBJ1-1; D remains ambiguous. The CDR3 sequence is 14 residues long. Germline loops: CDR1 SQVTM, CDR2 ANQGSEA. V lost 4 bases to trimming and J lost 0 bases, with 12 bases between them. CDR3 residues: CSVAVGQVNTEAFF. CDR3 coding DNA: TGCAGCGTTGCGGTTGGGCAGGTGAACACTGAAGCTTTCTTT.

This chain joins TRBV6-5 and TRBJ2-7; D possibly matches TRBD1 or TRBD2 (5 bases each). Trimming removed 8 bases from V and 2 bases from J, with 19 bases in between. Per the germline V gene, CDR1 is MNHEY and CDR2 is SVGAGI. The CDR3 covers 15 residues. The DNA of the CDR3 is TGTGCCAGCGCCCGACCGGGGACGGGTACCTACGAGCAGTACTTC. Residues: CASARPGTGTYEQYF.

This clone has only a few counts. The chain links TRBV10-3 to TRBJ2-3; the D call may be TRBD1 or TRBD2 (5 bases each). Trimming shortened V by 4 bases and J by 3 bases, and 14 bases separated the two germline ends. The CDR3 covers 15 residues. The germline CDR1 and CDR2 sequences are ENHRY and SYGVKD. In nucleotides, the CDR3 is TGTGCCATCAGTGCCATGCAGGGACCAACAGATACGCAGTATTTT. It encodes CAISAMQGPTDTQYF.

This chain links TRBV5-1 with TRBJ2-5; maybe TRBD1 (6 bases). CDR1 is SGHRS, CDR2 YFSETQ, per germline. Trimming removed 4 bases from V and 5 bases from J, with 21 bases in between. The CDR3 has 16 amino acids. As DNA, the CDR3 is TGCGCCAGCAGCCTACAGGGCGTCGGGCAAGGGGAGACCCAGTACTTC. Translated, it gives CASSLQGVGQGETQYF.

This clone was observed a handful of times. This specimen includes other DNA sequences encoding the same CDR3. The CDR3 here is CASSVAGNTEAFF. Here the CDR3 DNA reads TGTGCCAGCAGCGTAGCGGGTAACACTGAAGCTTTCTTT. The chain is built from TRBV9 and TRBJ1-1; D remains ambiguous. Trimming pared 0 bases from V and 2 bases from J, leaving 5 bases between. Germline V CDR1 and CDR2: SGDLS, YYNGEE. The CDR3 is 13 residues long.

The V call is TRBV6-5, the J call TRBJ2-7; the match to TRBD1 covers 8 bases. Looked up from germline, CDR1 is MNHEY and CDR2 is SVGAGI. Unmatched junction bases numbered 6, after V lost 5 bases and J lost 0 bases. The CDR3 totals 15 residues. For the CDR3, the DNA is TGTGCCAGCAGTCCGACGGACAGGGCCTCCTACGAGCAGTACTTC. This translates into CASSPTDRASYEQYF.

The chain employs TRBV29-1 and TRBJ2-7; D perhaps matches TRBD1 (5 bases). This CDR3 comprises 14 residues. Trimming took 0 bases from V and 0 from J, leaving 9 bases between them. Germline V gives CDR1 SQVTM, CDR2 ANQGSEA. CDR3 loop: CSVEEGRASYEQYF. The CDR3 DNA sequence: TGCAGCGTTGAAGAGGGCAGGGCCTCCTACGAGCAGTACTTC.

Regarding this clone: The final CDR3 position lacks the conserved phenylalanine or tryptophan, pointing to a likely read error. The limits of the CDR3 on the DNA are not certain, so only TCRdb's listed CDR3 is given. The chain carries TRBV7-4 and TRBJ1-4. Germline assignment: CDR1 SGHVT and CDR2 SQSDAQ. The CDR3 extends over 8 residues, inclusive of both ends. The CDR3 loop reads CASSHVGI.

This rearrangement joins TRBV7-2 to TRBJ1-5; D gene ambiguous. This CDR3 is 12 amino acids long. Trimming stripped 2 bases from V and 9 bases from J, with 8 bases between. Germline V gene data show CDR1 as SGHTA and CDR2 as FQGNSA. The CDR3 sequence is CASSLRLAPQHF. The CDR3 nucleotides read TGTGCCAGCAGCTTAAGACTGGCGCCCCAGCATTTT.

The CDR3 nucleotides are TGCAGCGTTGTAGCCGGAGGAGGAGACTATGGCTACACCTTC. Translating gives CSVVAGGGDYGYTF. The gene calls are TRBV29-1 and TRBJ1-2; D uncertain. Germline V CDR1 and CDR2: SQVTM, ANQGSEA. The V end lost 4 bases, the J end lost 3 bases, and 15 bases lay between the germline ends. This CDR3 contains 14 residues.

This clone was counted only a few times. The V call is TRBV30, the J call TRBJ2-1, with D perhaps TRBD1 or TRBD2 (6 bases each). This CDR3 is 14 amino acids long. Trimming removed 8 bases at V and 7 bases at J, with 21 bases between. Germline CDR1 reads GTSNPN; CDR2 reads SVGIG (reference sequence). CDR3 protein: CAHARGGWLNEQFF. As DNA, the CDR3 is TGTGCCCACGCTCGAGGGGGGTGGTTAAATGAGCAGTTCTTC.

This rearrangement joins TRBV30 to TRBJ1-2; no clear D. Trimming cost V 1 base and J 8 bases, with 20 bases left between them. The length of the CDR3 is 15 residues. From germline, CDR1 is GTSNPN and CDR2 SVGIG (reference sequence). CDR3 coding DNA: TGTGCCTGGAGTGACTCTGGGCTTCTCGAGGGCGGCTACACCTTC. Residues: CAWSDSGLLEGGYTF.

This clone was picked up a small number of times. The chain links TRBV19 to TRBJ2-6, with D perhaps matching TRBD1 or TRBD2 (5 bases each). V was cut by 9 bases and J by 7 bases, with 16 bases left in between. This CDR3 has 14 amino acids. Germline values: CDR1 LNHDA, CDR2 SQIVND (reference sequence). The CDR3 DNA reads TGTGCCAGCCTCCTTACCGGGGCCGCCAACGTCCTGACTTTC. Its protein is CASLLTGAANVLTF.

There are a few counts of this clone. V and J are TRBV30 and TRBJ1-1; D not certain. With 0 bases removed from V and 3 bases from J, the gap between germline ends came to 11 bases. CDR1 is GTSNPN, CDR2 SVGIG, per germline (reference sequence). This CDR3 contains 14 residues. The DNA of the CDR3 is TGTGCCTGGAGTGTGGGCAGTGGCTACACTGAAGCTTTCTTT. This encodes CAWSVGSGYTEAFF. Supplemented by reference TRBV30 and TRBJ1-1, the full variable domain reads SQTIHQWPATLVQPVGSPLSLECTVEGTSNPNLYWYRQAAGRGLQLLFYSVGIGQISSEVPQNLSASRPQDRQFILSSKKLLLSDSGFYLCAWSVGSGYTEAFFGQGTRLTVV.

This clone showed up just a few times. The chain links TRBV30 to TRBJ2-1; D remains unclear. Deletions cut 0 bases from V and 7 bases from J, with 10 bases between. CDR3 length equals 13 residues. CDR1 and CDR2 (germline): GTSNPN, SVGIG (reference sequence). The CDR3 bases are TGTGCCTGGAGTGTTGGTTCGTCGAATGAGCAGTTCTTC. Its translation: CAWSVGSSNEQFF.